The next 19 T cell receptor beta chains were all read from a single sample in a study of blood T cell repertoires in COVID-19. TCRdb keeps only in-frame clones here, not all; method: immunoSEQ multiplex PCR. The data hold some 270,000 clones, with around nine tenths observed a single time. The sequencing input was peripheral blood. These receptor sequences come from a woman in her sixties who had recovered from COVID-19.

The genes are TRBV20-1 and TRBJ2-3; tentatively, D is TRBD2 (5 bases). Germline V gives CDR1 DFQATT, CDR2 SNEGSKA (reference sequence). CDR3 size: 10 residues. V shed 3 bases and J shed 9 bases, with 7 bases lying between them. In DNA, the CDR3 is TGCAGTGCTAGTCCGGGGACGCAGTATTTT. It specifies CSASPGTQYF.

The chain is built from TRBV18 and TRBJ2-7, with a possible D match to TRBD2 (6 bases). This CDR3 is 16 amino acids long. Per the germline V gene, CDR1 is KGHSH and CDR2 is LQKENI. Trimming removed 3 bases at V and 6 bases at J, with 21 bases between. The CDR3 region is CASSPSAGNVAGEQYF. CDR3 nucleotides: TGTGCCAGCTCACCCTCGGCGGGGAATGTGGCGGGCGAGCAGTACTTC. Full variable domain (outside the CDR3, taken from reference TRBV18 and TRBJ2-7): NAGVMQNPRHLVRRRGQEARLRCSPMKGHSHVYWYRQLPEEGLKFMVYLQKENIIDESGMPKERFSAEFPKEGPSILRIQQVVRGDSAAYFCASSPSAGNVAGEQYFGPGTRLTVT.

The sample holds one count of this clone. The chain carries TRBV4-3 and TRBJ2-7, with D maybe TRBD2 (6 bases). The germline V gene has CDR1 LGHNA and CDR2 YSLEER. This CDR3 contains 18 residues. Trimming cost V 0 bases and J 1 base, with 19 bases left between them. CDR3 amino acids: CASSQDTEGAAQSYEQYF. The CDR3 DNA reads TGCGCCAGCAGCCAAGATACGGAGGGAGCAGCGCAGTCCTACGAGCAGTACTTC.

The J gene is TRBJ2-3, the V gene TRBV2; 8 nucleotides match TRBD1. CDR3 length equals 15 residues. The V gene end was trimmed by 6 bases and the J gene end by 2 bases; junction bases not matched to a gene: 7. Germline V gene data show CDR1 as SNHLY and CDR2 as FYNNEI. CDR3 in DNA: TGTGCCAGCAGACTCCCAGGGGGCCTCACAGATACGCAGTATTTT. Its protein is CASRLPGGLTDTQYF.

The chain recombines TRBV7-2 with TRBJ2-5; 10 bases map to TRBD1. The CDR3 has 15 residues. CDR1 SGHTA and CDR2 FQGNSA come from the germline V gene. Unmatched junction bases numbered 6, after V lost 3 bases and J lost 5 bases. CDR3 in DNA: TGTGCCAGCAGCTTTGACAGGGGGCGCAGGGAGACCCAGTACTTC. Its translation: CASSFDRGRRETQYF.

The rearrangement uses TRBV7-8 and TRBJ2-3, with 11 bases identical to TRBD2. Germline V gene lookup returns CDR1 SGHVS and CDR2 FQNEAQ. V gave up 3 bases and J gave up 6 bases; unmatched junction bases: 2. The CDR3 is 14 residues long. This CDR3 reads CASSFLAGGDTQYF. The DNA of the CDR3 is TGTGCCAGCAGCTTTCTAGCGGGGGGTGATACGCAGTATTTT.

The chain recombines TRBV6-5 with TRBJ1-2; 10 bases map to TRBD1. Unmatched junction bases numbered 1, after V lost 0 bases and J lost 3 bases. Germline V lookup: CDR1 MNHEY, CDR2 SVGAGI. This CDR3 has 15 residues. CDR3 sequence reads: CASSYSGTGDYGYTF. CDR3 bases: TGTGCCAGCAGTTACTCCGGGACAGGGGACTATGGCTACACCTTC.

This clone was picked up a small number of times. V gene TRBV28 combines with J gene TRBJ1-1; D might be TRBD1 (5 bases). Germline assignment: CDR1 MDHEN and CDR2 SYDVKM. The V end was cut by 3 bases, the J end by 4 bases, with 12 bases between. The CDR3 runs to 14 residues. The CDR3 DNA reads as TGTGCCAGCAGTTTCGCAGGGAAGGGCACTGAAGCTTTCTTT. Residues: CASSFAGKGTEAFF.

The chain employs TRBV2 and TRBJ2-5; a possible D gene is TRBD2 (5 bases). V gave up 6 bases and J gave up 4 bases, with 9 bases separating them. In germline, CDR1 is SNHLY, CDR2 FYNNEI. This CDR3 contains 12 residues. CDR3 sequence: CASREARETQYF. The CDR3 coding sequence is TGTGCCAGCAGGGAGGCCCGAGAGACCCAGTACTTC.

This chain uses TRBV7-2 with TRBJ1-3; TRBD1 aligns across 7 bases. V was clipped by 0 bases and J by 4 bases; unmatched bases: 6. The CDR3 spans 16 residues. Germline CDR1 SGHTA, CDR2 FQGNSA. The CDR3 loop is CASSLAGQVLGNTIYF. The CDR3 DNA is TGTGCCAGCAGCTTAGCTGGACAGGTACTGGGAAACACCATATATTTT. Full variable domain (outside the CDR3, taken from reference TRBV7-2 and TRBJ1-3): GAGVSQSPSNKVTEKGKDVELRCDPISGHTALYWYRQSLGQGLEFLIYFQGNSAPDKSGLPSDRFSAERTGGSVSTLTIQRTQQEDSAVYLCASSLAGQVLGNTIYFGEGSWLTVV.

The chain recombines TRBV6-5 with TRBJ1-5, with D possibly TRBD1 on 5 matching bases. The CDR3 has 15 residues. Trimming removed 6 bases at V and 7 bases at J, with 19 bases between. Germline V lookup: CDR1 MNHEY, CDR2 SVGAGI. The CDR3 here is CASSRVAWVDQPQHF. The CDR3 DNA sequence: TGTGCCAGCAGCAGGGTAGCATGGGTAGACCAGCCCCAGCATTTT.

CDR3 nucleotides: TGTGCCAGCAGTCCACAGGGGAACGAGCAGTACTTC. It encodes CASSPQGNEQYF. The rearrangement uses TRBV6-6 and TRBJ2-7; 7 nucleotides align to TRBD1. CDR1 MNHNY and CDR2 SVGAGI come from the germline V gene (reference sequence). The CDR3 totals 12 residues. Trimming cost V 5 bases and J 5 bases; bases outside gene matches: 3.

The chain uses TRBV5-5 and TRBJ2-2; no clear D gene. Trimming stripped 7 bases from V and 4 bases from J, with 17 bases between. Germline V gives CDR1 SGHKS, CDR2 YYEKEE (reference sequence). The CDR3 has 15 residues. The CDR3 reads CASVVGQAFTGELFF. The CDR3 DNA is TGTGCCAGCGTCGTTGGTCAGGCATTCACCGGGGAGCTGTTTTTT. The variable domain in full, with the rest retrieved from reference TRBV5-5 and TRBJ2-2, is DAGVTQSPTHLIKTRGQQVTLRCSPISGHKSVSWYQQVLGQGPQFIFQYYEKEERGRGNFPDRFSARQFPNYSSELNVNALLLGDSALYLCASVVGQAFTGELFFGEGSRLTVL.

This chain uses TRBV27 with TRBJ1-2; D not certain. V was cut by 7 bases and J by 4 bases, with 13 bases left in between. Germline V gives CDR1 MNHEY, CDR2 SMNVEV (reference sequence). The length of the CDR3 is 13 residues. The chain's CDR3 is CASTRAGSYGYTF. In DNA form, the CDR3 reads TGTGCCAGCACTCGGGCGGGCAGCTATGGCTACACCTTC.

The chain combines TRBV10-3 with TRBJ1-4; D remains unclear. The germline CDR1 and CDR2 sequences are ENHRY and SYGVKD. This CDR3 spans 14 amino acids. The germline V and J ends were trimmed by 6 bases and 3 bases, with 11 bases remaining between them. In DNA form, the CDR3 reads TGTGCCATCAGGGTCAGAAATCCTAATGAAAAACTGTTTTTT. It translates to CAIRVRNPNEKLFF.

This rearrangement joins TRBV9 to TRBJ2-3; 11 bases are shared with TRBD2. The CDR3 runs 16 residues. Losses at the gene ends were 3 bases for V and 6 bases for J; bases not matched to a gene: 9. Germline-derived CDR1 and CDR2 are SGDLS and YYNGEE. CDR3 DNA: TGTGCCAGCAGCGCAGCTAGCGGGGGGACGAGGGATACGCAGTATTTT. This codes for CASSAASGGTRDTQYF.

The chain employs TRBV29-1 and TRBJ1-5, with a possible D match to TRBD1 (6 bases). Trimming left V 5 bases short and J 7 bases short, with 9 bases between. In germline, CDR1 is SQVTM, CDR2 ANQGSEA. CDR3 size: 11 residues. CDR3 protein: CSVQGPQPQHF. The CDR3 DNA reads TGCAGCGTTCAGGGGCCCCAGCCCCAGCATTTT. The whole variable domain, filled in from reference TRBV29-1 and TRBJ1-5, reads SAVISQKPSRDICQRGTSLTIQCQVDSQVTMMFWYRQQPGQSLTLIATANQGSEATYESGFVIDKFPISRPNLTFSTLTVSNMSPEDSSIYLCSVQGPQPQHFGDGTRLSIL.

The chain couples TRBV4-2 to TRBJ2-5, with TRBD2 matching over 7 bases. The CDR3 spans 15 residues. CDR1 LGHNA and CDR2 YNFKEQ come from the germline V gene. The junction had 2 bases not matched to a gene; V was cut back by 0 bases and J by 1 base. The CDR3 loop reads CASSQDRGVQETQYF. For the CDR3, the DNA is TGTGCCAGCAGCCAAGATCGGGGGGTCCAAGAGACCCAGTACTTC.

This chain links TRBV11-3 with TRBJ2-2; a weak D match, TRBD1 (5 bases). Trimming shortened V by 1 base and J by 8 bases, and 11 bases separated the two germline ends. This CDR3 is built from 14 residues. Germline lookup yields CDR1 SGHNT and CDR2 YENEEA. CDR3 loop: CASSLGGSRGELFF. In nucleotides, the CDR3 is TGTGCCAGCAGCTTAGGGGGCAGCAGAGGGGAGCTGTTTTTT.